The 28 T cell receptor beta chains below all came from one sample that was sequenced in a study of T cells after yellow fever vaccination. MiXCR, run by TCRdb on the 5' RACE reads, gives a single entry per CDR3 protein. Of about 500,000 distinct CDR3 sequences in the sample, 17% were seen once. The sample was PBMCs, taken 5 days after the first yellow fever vaccination. These TCRs come from a man younger than 35 who received the YFV17D yellow fever vaccine.

Only a few counts were recorded for this clonotype. The V and J genes are TRBV7-2 and TRBJ2-1, with D maybe TRBD1 (5 bases). CDR1 and CDR2 from the germline V gene are SGHTA and FQGNSA. The CDR3 runs 14 residues. With 6 bases removed from V and 3 bases from J, the gap between germline ends came to 12 bases. The CDR3 spells CASSPDRHYNEQFF. The CDR3 nucleotides read TGTGCCAGCAGTCCCGACAGACACTACAATGAGCAGTTCTTC. Full variable domain (outside the CDR3, taken from reference TRBV7-2 and TRBJ2-1): GAGVSQSPSNKVTEKGKDVELRCDPISGHTALYWYRQSLGQGLEFLIYFQGNSAPDKSGLPSDRFSAERTGGSVSTLTIQRTQQEDSAVYLCASSPDRHYNEQFFGPGTRLTVL.

This clonotype was found a few times. The V gene is TRBV4-1, the J gene TRBJ1-2; D gene ambiguous. V was cut by 5 bases and J by 2 bases, with 18 bases left in between. Germline V gene sequence: CDR1 MGHRA, CDR2 YSYEKL. CDR3 length: 16 amino acids. The CDR3 loop is CASSYPLWLWNYGYTF. CDR3 DNA sequence: TGCGCCAGCAGCTATCCGCTCTGGTTATGGAACTATGGCTACACCTTC.

CDR3 bases: TGTGCCAGCAGTGCCCACCCGGGGGGTTCCGGGGCCAACGTCCTGACTTTC. It translates to CASSAHPGGSGANVLTF. The chain recombines TRBV12-3 or TRBV12-4 with TRBJ2-6, with 7 bases fitting TRBD2. V lost 5 bases to trimming and J lost 4 bases; unmatched junction nucleotides: 11. The CDR3 runs 17 residues.

This clonotype has just a few counts. The chain recombines TRBV30 with TRBJ1-5; TRBD1 is a possible D gene (5 bases). CDR3 length: 13 residues. Trimming removed 5 bases at V and 5 bases at J, with 13 bases between. CDR1 and CDR2 from the germline V gene are GTSNPN and SVGIG (reference sequence). The CDR3 DNA is TGTGCCTGGGATACAGGATTTGATCAGCCCCAGCATTTT. Translated, it gives CAWDTGFDQPQHF.

Only a few counts were recorded for this clonotype. The rearrangement links TRBV21-1 to TRBJ1-1; TRBD1 reflects the table's D call only, with no check against the DNA. TRBV21-1 is a pseudogene locus. This CDR3 has 15 residues. The CDR3 nucleotides read TGTGCCAGTCCGCCACGGGGACAGGGGGAAACTGAAGCTTTCTTT. Its protein is CASPPRGQGETEAFF.

The V and J genes are TRBV18 and TRBJ1-3; the D gene is possibly TRBD1 (5 bases). The ends were cut back, 4 bases at V and 0 bases at J, with 13 bases in the middle. Germline CDR1 reads KGHSH; CDR2 reads LQKENI. The CDR3 totals 16 residues. CDR3 nucleotides: TGTGCCAGCTCACGGGACCAAGGAGACTCTGGAAACACCATATATTTT. Translation gives CASSRDQGDSGNTIYF. The full variable domain, rest sourced from reference TRBV18 and TRBJ1-3, is NAGVMQNPRHLVRRRGQEARLRCSPMKGHSHVYWYRQLPEEGLKFMVYLQKENIIDESGMPKERFSAEFPKEGPSILRIQQVVRGDSAAYFCASSRDQGDSGNTIYFGEGSWLTVV.

This chain joins TRBV7-9 and TRBJ2-3, with 12 bases that match TRBD2. There are 16 residues in the CDR3. The trim removed 3 bases at V and 2 bases at J, leaving 3 bases unmatched. In germline, CDR1 is SEHNR, CDR2 FQNEAQ (reference sequence). Here the CDR3 reads CASSFLAGGHTDTQYF. The CDR3 bases are TGTGCCAGCAGCTTCCTAGCGGGGGGGCACACAGATACGCAGTATTTT.

The rearrangement uses TRBV9 and TRBJ2-2, with D hard to call. V lost 2 bases, J lost 7 bases, and 12 bases lay in between. CDR1 and CDR2 (germline): SGDLS, YYNGEE. This CDR3 comprises 14 residues. The CDR3 DNA reads TGTGCCAGCAGCGTTGCGCGGCTTGACGGGGAGCTGTTTTTT. It codes for CASSVARLDGELFF.

The chain links TRBV5-4 to TRBJ2-5, with D possibly TRBD2 on 6 matching bases. Germline V lookup: CDR1 SGHNT, CDR2 YYREEE (reference sequence). This CDR3 has 16 amino acids. Trimming shortened V by 5 bases and J by 2 bases, and 19 bases separated the two germline ends. The CDR3 bases are TGTGCCAGCAGGCCCCTAGGAGCGGCGGGGCAAGAGACCCAGTACTTC. Its protein product is CASRPLGAAGQETQYF.

This clonotype was recorded a few times. The J gene is TRBJ2-1, the V gene TRBV12-3 or TRBV12-4; D is unclear. Trimming left V 6 bases short and J 8 bases short, with 17 bases between. The CDR3 runs to 14 residues. In DNA form, the CDR3 reads TGTGCCAGCAGCAAACATGAGAGAGGCGATGAGCAGTTCTTC. Protein product: CASSKHERGDEQFF.

This clonotype was counted a few times. V is TRBV2 and J is TRBJ2-1; 9 bases match TRBD2. Germline CDR1 SNHLY, CDR2 FYNNEI. CDR3 length equals 15 residues. J was trimmed by 5 bases and V by 3 bases; bases with no gene match: 5. The CDR3 bases are TGTGCCAGCAGTGAGCGAGTAGCGGGGGACAATGAGCAGTTCTTC. This codes for CASSERVAGDNEQFF. The full variable domain, in which reference TRBV2 and TRBJ2-1 provide the parts outside the CDR3, is EPEVTQTPSHQVTQMGQEVILRCVPISNHLYFYWYRQILGQKVEFLVSFYNNEISEKSEIFDDQFSVERPDGSNFTLKIRSTKLEDSAMYFCASSERVAGDNEQFFGPGTRLTVL.

This clonotype was seen more than once but under ten times. The chain recombines TRBV29-1 with TRBJ1-2, with no clear D. V dropped 4 bases and J dropped 7 bases, with 10 bases sitting between them. CDR1 is SQVTM, CDR2 ANQGSEA, per germline. The CDR3 runs 11 residues. For the CDR3, the DNA is TGCAGCGTTGTGGAGGGAATTGGCTACACCTTC. Amino acids: CSVVEGIGYTF.

This clonotype was seen repeatedly, ten times or more. This chain links TRBV9 with TRBJ2-5, with 11 bases fitting TRBD2. Germline lookup yields CDR1 SGDLS and CDR2 YYNGEE. The V segment lost 4 bases and the J segment 3 bases; nucleotides outside the gene matches: 5. CDR3 size: 15 residues. In DNA, the CDR3 is TGTGCCAGCAGCTCCGGGACTAGCGGAAAAGAGACCCAGTACTTC. Amino acid sequence: CASSSGTSGKETQYF.

The V gene is TRBV15, the J gene TRBJ1-5; D is uncertain. V was shortened by 1 base and J by 6 bases, with 10 bases between the two germline ends. The CDR3 sequence is 14 residues long. The V gene's germline CDR1 is LNHNV and CDR2 YYDKDF (reference sequence). The DNA of the CDR3 is TGTGCCACCAGCAGAGGGGCGCAGCGTCAGCCCCAGCATTTT. It is translated as CATSRGAQRQPQHF.

This clonotype came up a few times. The chain recombines TRBV5-1 with TRBJ1-1, with D hard to call. This CDR3 is built from 15 residues. V lost 4 bases to trimming and J lost 0 bases, with 13 bases between them. CDR1 and CDR2 from the germline V gene are SGHRS and YFSETQ. The CDR3 bases are TGCGCCAGCAGCACCTCGACACCCATGAACACTGAAGCTTTCTTT. This encodes CASSTSTPMNTEAFF.

This clonotype appeared a few times. CDR3 amino acids: CSTLRDENTGELFF. The DNA for the CDR3 is TGCAGCACCCTCCGGGACGAAAACACCGGGGAGCTGTTTTTT. The chain couples TRBV29-1 to TRBJ2-2, with D perhaps assigned TRBD1 or TRBD2 (5 bases each). Trimming pared 8 bases from V and 2 bases from J, leaving 15 bases between. The CDR3 extends over 14 amino acids. CDR1 and CDR2 from the germline V gene are SQVTM and ANQGSEA.

This clonotype came up many times. The chain employs TRBV5-6 and TRBJ1-1; D perhaps matches TRBD1 (6 bases). This CDR3 contains 14 residues. Germline assignment: CDR1 SGHDT and CDR2 YYEEEE. V lost 2 bases, J lost 5 bases, and 13 bases lay in between. The CDR3 spells CASSLRARGTEAFF. CDR3 sequence (DNA): TGTGCCAGCAGCTTAAGGGCCAGGGGAACTGAAGCTTTCTTT.

The chain uses TRBV7-8 and TRBJ2-1; perhaps TRBD1 as D (7 bases). V was trimmed by 5 bases and J by 8 bases, leaving 13 bases between them. Germline CDR1 SGHVS, CDR2 FQNEAQ. The CDR3 sequence is 13 residues long. Written as DNA, the CDR3 is TGTGCCAGCAGCCCCGGAGGGGGCCATGAGCAGTTCTTC. Translated: CASSPGGGHEQFF.

This clonotype was observed many times. V is TRBV4-3 and J is TRBJ2-1; D is perhaps TRBD1 (6 bases). Germline CDR1 reads LGHNA; CDR2 reads YSLEER. CDR3 length: 16 amino acids. V was shortened by 0 bases and J by 4 bases, with 13 bases between the two germline ends. CDR3 DNA: TGCGCCAGCAGCCAAGATACCAGGGGCGGATACAATGAGCAGTTCTTC. It translates to CASSQDTRGGYNEQFF.

The CDR3 loop reads CASSRDDRAHYEQYF. CDR3 coding DNA: TGTGCCAGCAGTCGGGACGACAGGGCTCACTACGAGCAGTACTTC. This chain joins TRBV12-3 or TRBV12-4 and TRBJ2-7, with 7 bases lining up with TRBD1. The V gene end was trimmed by 5 bases and the J gene end by 3 bases; junction bases not matched to a gene: 10. The CDR3 spans 15 residues.

There are a few counts of this clonotype. The rearrangement joins TRBV12-3 or TRBV12-4 to TRBJ1-1; D unresolved. With 7 bases removed from V and 3 bases from J, the gap between germline ends came to 15 bases. The CDR3 extends over 14 amino acids. CDR3 sequence reads: CASTPVEGYTEAFF. The CDR3 DNA follows: TGTGCCAGCACCCCGGTAGAGGGCTACACTGAAGCTTTCTTT.

This clonotype was observed a handful of times. The chain joins TRBV12-3 or TRBV12-4 to TRBJ2-7; a possible D gene is TRBD1 (6 bases). V lost 7 bases and J lost 0, with 10 bases in between. CDR3 length: 13 residues. The CDR3 DNA reads as TGTGCCAGCAAACAGGGAGACTCCTACGAGCAGTACTTC. It specifies CASKQGDSYEQYF.

V and J are TRBV25-1 and TRBJ2-5, with D uncertain. The length of the CDR3 is 13 residues. Germline V gene sequence: CDR1 MGHDK, CDR2 SYGVNS. Trimming shortened V by 2 bases and J by 5 bases, and 9 bases separated the two germline ends. The CDR3, as DNA: TGTGCCAGCAGTGAAGGGCATCTCGAGACCCAGTACTTC. Protein product: CASSEGHLETQYF.

J is TRBJ2-7 and V is TRBV20-1, with TRBD1 matching 11 bases. Losses at the gene ends were 5 bases for V and 4 bases for J; bases not matched to a gene: 4. The CDR3 contains 13 residues. Looked up from germline, CDR1 is DFQATT and CDR2 is SNEGSKA (reference sequence). This chain's CDR3 is CSASDRGLYEQYV. In DNA, the CDR3 is TGCAGTGCTTCGGACAGGGGGCTTTACGAGCAGTACGTC.

The CDR3 nucleotides read TGTGCCAGCGGACGGTTAGGGTCTGGAAACACCATATATTTT. Protein: CASGRLGSGNTIYF. V is TRBV7-8 and J is TRBJ1-3, with D hard to call. The CDR3 is 14 amino acids. The ends were cut back, 8 bases at V and 1 base at J, with 12 bases in the middle. The germline CDR1 and CDR2 sequences are SGHVS and FQNEAQ.

There are a few counts of this clonotype. The rearrangement joins TRBV5-1 to TRBJ2-1; TRBD2 matches 8 bases. The germline CDR1 and CDR2 sequences are SGHRS and YFSETQ. CDR3 size: 16 residues. V was clipped by 4 bases and J by 4 bases; unmatched bases: 10. As DNA, the CDR3 is TGCGCCAGCAGCCCTCTTGAACTAGCGGAATACAATGAGCAGTTCTTC. It is translated as CASSPLELAEYNEQFF.

This clonotype occurred a few times. The chain combines TRBV7-3 with TRBJ2-2; no clear D gene. In germline, CDR1 is SGHTA, CDR2 FQGTGA. Trimming removed 5 bases at V and 5 bases at J, with 9 bases between. The CDR3 is made up of 13 amino acids. CDR3 region: CASSHDGTGELFF. The DNA for the CDR3 is TGTGCCAGCAGCCATGATGGGACCGGGGAGCTGTTTTTT.

The rearrangement links TRBV7-2 to TRBJ2-7; 9 positions match TRBD1. V shed 6 bases and J 4 bases; nucleotides not matched to a gene: 10. Germline V gene lookup returns CDR1 SGHTA and CDR2 FQGNSA. This CDR3 comprises 15 residues. The CDR3 loop is CASRETQGAWYEQYF. For the CDR3, the DNA is TGTGCCAGCAGAGAGACACAGGGGGCTTGGTACGAGCAGTACTTC.